This entry lists 24 T cell receptor beta chains sequenced from one sample in a study of beta chain features in type 1 diabetes. cDNA synthesis used the whole RNA isolate, giving expressed TCRB sequences. Generated by immunoSEQ multiplex PCR, the TCRdb table keeps only in-frame clones and is missing some. Of under 950,000 clones in the sample, roughly a sixth are singletons; the top ten hold roughly 0.025%. The sequenced material came from naive CD4+ T cells from blood. The receptors stem from a woman younger than 35 in good health.

The rearrangement links TRBV28 to TRBJ2-1; D is undetermined. The germline CDR1 and CDR2 sequences are MDHEN and SYDVKM. With 7 bases removed from V and 3 bases from J, the gap between germline ends came to 10 bases. The CDR3 consists of 13 residues. The CDR3 loop reads CASTRSSYNEQFF. In DNA, the CDR3 is TGTGCCAGCACCCGGTCTAGCTACAATGAGCAGTTCTTC.

There are a few counts of this clone. The CDR3 DNA reads as TGCGCCAGCAGCCCCGAGAGGGGCAATGAGCAGTTCTTC. Translating gives CASSPERGNEQFF. The rearrangement uses TRBV4-3 and TRBJ2-1, with D perhaps being TRBD1 or TRBD2 (5 bases each). Between the trimmed V and J ends, which lost 4 bases and 6 bases, there was a span of 10 bases. The CDR3 is 13 amino acids. Germline CDR1 and CDR2: LGHNA and YSLEER.

DNA for the CDR3: TGTGCCAGCAGCTCACGGTACGGCTACGAGCAGTACTTC. Translation: CASSSRYGYEQYF. The V call is TRBV7-9, the J call TRBJ2-7; D not resolved. V dropped 4 bases and J dropped 3 bases, with 10 bases sitting between them. The V gene's germline CDR1 is SEHNR and CDR2 FQNEAQ (reference sequence). CDR3 size: 13 residues.

The CDR3: CASSVGAGIPSYNEQFF. DNA of the CDR3: TGTGCCAGCAGTGTTGGGGCAGGGATACCCTCCTACAATGAGCAGTTCTTC. The genes are TRBV6-1 and TRBJ2-1; D is perhaps TRBD1 (5 bases). V shed 4 bases and J shed 0 bases, with 16 bases lying between them. This CDR3 is built from 17 residues. The germline CDR1 and CDR2 sequences are MNHNS and SASEGT.

This clone appeared a single time. This sequence joins TRBV19 and TRBJ2-1; a possible D gene is TRBD1 (5 bases). This CDR3 contains 13 residues. The germline V gene has CDR1 LNHDA and CDR2 SQIVND (reference sequence). Trimming pared 5 bases from V and 8 bases from J, leaving 13 bases between. This CDR3 is CASSLGARDEQFF. CDR3 coding DNA: TGTGCCAGTAGTTTAGGGGCACGAGATGAGCAGTTCTTC.

V is TRBV2 and J is TRBJ2-5; D may match TRBD1 or TRBD2 (5 bases each). The CDR3 contains 14 residues. The V gene lost 7 bases and the J gene lost 2 bases, with 14 bases spanning the gap. Germline lookup yields CDR1 SNHLY and CDR2 FYNNEI. CDR3 region: CASIFGTEQETQYF. CDR3 DNA sequence: TGTGCCAGCATATTCGGGACCGAGCAAGAGACCCAGTACTTC.

This chain uses TRBV7-9 with TRBJ2-7; the D gene is possibly TRBD1 (6 bases). The CDR3 has 15 amino acids. V was shortened by 0 bases and J by 4 bases, with 13 bases between the two germline ends. CDR1 is SEHNR and CDR2 is FQNEAQ in the germline V gene (reference sequence). CDR3 in DNA: TGTGCCAGCAGCTTAGCAACGACAGGACATTACGAGCAGTACTTC. As protein: CASSLATTGHYEQYF.

Ten or more counts support this clone. The J gene is TRBJ1-1, the V gene TRBV10-3, with D hard to call. V was cut by 6 bases and J by 0 bases, with 14 bases left in between. Germline V gene data show CDR1 as ENHRY and CDR2 as SYGVKD. The CDR3 has 15 amino acids. DNA of the CDR3: TGTGCCATCAGCACCTCACAGTACATGAACACTGAAGCTTTCTTT. It specifies CAISTSQYMNTEAFF.

The genes are TRBV5-6 and TRBJ1-4, with TRBD1 matching 8 bases. The CDR3 totals 16 residues. With 1 base clipped from V and 8 bases from J, the junction kept 10 bases outside the gene matches. Germline V lookup: CDR1 SGHDT, CDR2 YYEEEE. CDR3 nucleotide sequence: TGTGCCAGCAGCTTGTTTAACGCAGGGGGCAGAGAAAAACTGTTTTTT. This gives the protein CASSLFNAGGREKLFF.

The chain recombines TRBV28 with TRBJ2-6, with D perhaps matching TRBD1 (6 bases). V was cut by 9 bases and J by 0 bases, with 12 bases left in between. Germline assignment: CDR1 MDHEN and CDR2 SYDVKM. The CDR3 has 15 residues. The CDR3 sequence is CASRQESSGANVLTF. The CDR3 nucleotides read TGTGCCAGTAGACAGGAGAGCTCTGGGGCCAACGTCCTGACTTTC.

The chain recombines TRBV5-1 with TRBJ1-2; D unresolved. The CDR3 is 12 amino acids. V lost 5 bases to trimming and J lost 8 bases, with 13 bases between them. The germline CDR1 and CDR2 sequences are SGHRS and YFSETQ. This CDR3 reads CASSSGPAGYTF. The CDR3 DNA sequence: TGCGCCAGCAGTTCCGGGCCAGCGGGCTACACCTTC.

This clone has just a few counts. This chain links TRBV7-2 with TRBJ2-7; D might be TRBD1 (6 bases). CDR3 length equals 15 residues. The germline CDR1 and CDR2 sequences are SGHTA and FQGNSA. V lost 4 bases and J lost 0, with 13 bases in between. CDR3 in DNA: TGTGCCAGCAGCTCCCGGGACAAACCCTCCTACGAGCAGTACTTC. It codes for CASSSRDKPSYEQYF.

This clone was detected a few times. The same CDR3 arises from other DNA sequences in this sample as well. This chain joins TRBV2 and TRBJ2-5; no firm D call. The CDR3 consists of 11 residues. The V end was cut by 7 bases, the J end by 0 bases, with 3 bases between. Germline lookup yields CDR1 SNHLY and CDR2 FYNNEI. CDR3 sequence reads: CASTYQETQYF. In DNA, the CDR3 is TGTGCCAGCACTTACCAAGAGACCCAGTACTTC. The full variable domain, in which reference TRBV2 and TRBJ2-5 provide the parts outside the CDR3, is EPEVTQTPSHQVTQMGQEVILRCVPISNHLYFYWYRQILGQKVEFLVSFYNNEISEKSEIFDDQFSVERPDGSNFTLKIRSTKLEDSAMYFCASTYQETQYFGPGTRLLVL.

The chain employs TRBV7-9 and TRBJ2-7, with D unresolved. Trimming took off 1 base at V and 6 bases at J, with 10 bases between the two ends. The CDR3 spans 13 residues. Germline lookup yields CDR1 SEHNR and CDR2 FQNEAQ (reference sequence). CDR3 DNA sequence: TGTGCCAGCAGCTTAGGACGACCCTCCGAGCAGTACTTC. This codes for CASSLGRPSEQYF.

The chain employs TRBV9 and TRBJ2-4; maybe TRBD2 (5 bases). Trimming shortened V by 4 bases and J by 6 bases, and 14 bases separated the two germline ends. Germline V gene lookup returns CDR1 SGDLS and CDR2 YYNGEE. CDR3 size: 14 residues. This CDR3 reads CASSPDARGNIQYF. Here the CDR3 DNA reads TGTGCCAGCAGCCCGGATGCCCGGGGAAACATTCAGTACTTC. Combining the CDR3 with reference TRBV9 and TRBJ2-4 gives the whole variable domain DSGVTQTPKHLITATGQRVTLRCSPRSGDLSVYWYQQSLDQGLQFLIQYYNGEERAKGNILERFSAQQFPDLHSELNLSSLELGDSALYFCASSPDARGNIQYFGAGTRLSVL.

This clone was recorded a few times. The chain is built from TRBV7-6 and TRBJ2-7; weak D call: TRBD1 (6 bases). The V end lost 5 bases, the J end lost 3 bases, and 14 bases lay between the germline ends. CDR1 and CDR2 from the germline V gene are SGHVS and FNYEAQ. The CDR3 sequence is 14 residues long. The CDR3 protein is CASSPTGPSYEQYF. CDR3 nucleotide sequence: TGTGCCAGCAGCCCGACAGGCCCGAGCTACGAGCAGTACTTC.

This clone was detected only a few times. This CDR3 is CASSSGPQGEQYF. The CDR3 nucleotides are TGTGCCAGCAGCTCCGGACCCCAGGGCGAGCAGTACTTC. The chain combines TRBV9 with TRBJ2-7, with a possible D match to TRBD1 (5 bases). The CDR3 totals 13 residues. Germline V gene data show CDR1 as SGDLS and CDR2 as YYNGEE. V was pared by 4 bases and J by 6 bases, with 14 bases between.

This clone was counted a few times. This CDR3 is also generated by other DNA sequences in the sample. The rearrangement links TRBV5-1 to TRBJ2-1, with TRBD1 identical over 7 bases. J gave up 1 base and V 0 bases, and 1 base lay outside the gene matches. From germline, CDR1 is SGHRS and CDR2 YFSETQ. The CDR3 sequence is 15 residues long. The DNA for the CDR3 is TGCGCCAGCAGCTTGGGACAGGGATCCTACAATGAGCAGTTCTTC. Encoded protein: CASSLGQGSYNEQFF.

This rearrangement joins TRBV6-5 to TRBJ2-1; either TRBD1 or TRBD2 may supply D (5 bases each). The CDR3 length is 16 residues. The germline CDR1 and CDR2 sequences are MNHEY and SVGAGI. V was shortened by 0 bases and J by 2 bases, with 11 bases between the two germline ends. DNA for the CDR3: TGTGCCAGCAGTTACTCAAGGGACCTAACCTACAATGAGCAGTTCTTC. It encodes CASSYSRDLTYNEQFF.

The gene calls are TRBV4-3 and TRBJ2-1; 7 nucleotides match TRBD1. The CDR3 extends over 14 amino acids. The V gene end was trimmed by 3 bases and the J gene end by 7 bases; junction bases not matched to a gene: 6. Germline assignment: CDR1 LGHNA and CDR2 YSLEER. CDR3 nucleotide sequence: TGCGCCAGCAGCCACCTGACAGGGACGAATGAGCAGTTCTTC. It specifies CASSHLTGTNEQFF.

This clone was counted between two and nine times. V is TRBV6-1 and J is TRBJ2-7; D gene unclear. V lost 4 bases and J lost 2, with 12 bases in between. Germline V gene lookup returns CDR1 MNHNS and CDR2 SASEGT. The CDR3 consists of 14 residues. CDR3 sequence: CASSALSVTYEQYF. The CDR3 nucleotides read TGTGCCAGCAGTGCTTTGTCGGTGACCTACGAGCAGTACTTC.

V usage is TRBV2 and J usage is TRBJ1-5; D unresolved. This CDR3 contains 13 residues. CDR1 SNHLY and CDR2 FYNNEI come from the germline V gene. Trimming cost V 8 bases and J 6 bases, with 14 bases left between them. In DNA form, the CDR3 reads TGTGCCAGCGACGGCGGGCTTCGTCAGCCCCAGCATTTT. Its protein is CASDGGLRQPQHF. Using reference TRBV2 and TRBJ1-5 for the parts outside the CDR3, the full variable domain is EPEVTQTPSHQVTQMGQEVILRCVPISNHLYFYWYRQILGQKVEFLVSFYNNEISEKSEIFDDQFSVERPDGSNFTLKIRSTKLEDSAMYFCASDGGLRQPQHFGDGTRLSIL.

This clone was seen a few times. The rearrangement links TRBV27 to TRBJ1-5; a possible D gene is TRBD1 (5 bases). Germline assignment: CDR1 MNHEY and CDR2 SMNVEV (reference sequence). This CDR3 spans 15 amino acids. V shed 0 bases and J shed 3 bases, with 9 bases lying between them. The CDR3 coding sequence is TGTGCCAGCAGTTTATCTGAGGGGAACAATCAGCCCCAGCATTTT. Translation: CASSLSEGNNQPQHF.

This clone was seen a handful of times. The genes are TRBV28 and TRBJ1-2; D gene uncertain. The CDR3 is made up of 13 amino acids. Germline V gene sequence: CDR1 MDHEN, CDR2 SYDVKM. The V and J ends lost 2 bases and 5 bases respectively, with 9 bases between them. CDR3 residues: CASSLNSVYGYTF. The CDR3 DNA is TGTGCCAGCAGTTTAAACAGTGTGTATGGCTACACCTTC.